This TCR beta chain was sequenced for a study of CD8+ T cells in alopecia areata. Whole-study context: Oral tofacitinib, 5 to 10 mg twice daily, was given in an open-label trial.

As for treatment: oral pan-JAK inhibitor, 5-10 mg twice daily. Extracted from the samples, RNA was reverse transcribed into cDNA to serve as the sequencing template. Here immunoSEQ multiplex PCR was the method, and the copy in TCRdb shows in-frame clones only, minus some. Of fewer than 200,000 clones listed, roughly 63% are singletons. The receptor was isolated from a human donor with alopecia areata. Material: CD4+ T cells sorted from blood, obtained at approximately week 55, from a patient treated with tofacitinib.

The CDR3 is CASSSEGAPWAFF. Written as DNA, the CDR3 is TGTGCCAGCAGCTCCGAGGGGGCCCCTTGGGCTTTCTTT. The rearrangement uses TRBV7-9 and TRBJ1-1, with 7 bases aligning to TRBD1. CDR1 is SEHNR and CDR2 is FQNEAQ in the germline V gene (reference sequence). This CDR3 is built from 13 residues. The V and J ends lost 4 bases and 11 bases, in that order; junction bases with no gene match: 10.